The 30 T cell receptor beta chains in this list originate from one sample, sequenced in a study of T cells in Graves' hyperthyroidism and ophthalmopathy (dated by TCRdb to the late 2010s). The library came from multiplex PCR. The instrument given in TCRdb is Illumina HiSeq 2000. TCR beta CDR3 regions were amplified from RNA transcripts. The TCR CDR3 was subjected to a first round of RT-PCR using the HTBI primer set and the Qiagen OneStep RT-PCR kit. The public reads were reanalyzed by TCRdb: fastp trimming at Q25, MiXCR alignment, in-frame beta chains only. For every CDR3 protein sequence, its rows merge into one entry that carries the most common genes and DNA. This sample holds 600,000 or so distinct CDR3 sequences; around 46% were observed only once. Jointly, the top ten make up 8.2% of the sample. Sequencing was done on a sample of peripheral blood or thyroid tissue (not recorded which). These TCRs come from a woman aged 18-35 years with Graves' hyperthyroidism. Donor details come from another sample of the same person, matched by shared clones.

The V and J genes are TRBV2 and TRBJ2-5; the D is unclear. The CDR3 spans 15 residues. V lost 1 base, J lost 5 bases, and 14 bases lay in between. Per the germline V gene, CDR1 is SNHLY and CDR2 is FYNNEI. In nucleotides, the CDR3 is TGTGCCAGCAGTGAAGAGAGGCTAGACCGGGAGACCCAGTACTTC. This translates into CASSEERLDRETQYF. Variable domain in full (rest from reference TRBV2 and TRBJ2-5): EPEVTQTPSHQVTQMGQEVILRCVPISNHLYFYWYRQILGQKVEFLVSFYNNEISEKSEIFDDQFSVERPDGSNFTLKIRSTKLEDSAMYFCASSEERLDRETQYFGPGTRLLVL.

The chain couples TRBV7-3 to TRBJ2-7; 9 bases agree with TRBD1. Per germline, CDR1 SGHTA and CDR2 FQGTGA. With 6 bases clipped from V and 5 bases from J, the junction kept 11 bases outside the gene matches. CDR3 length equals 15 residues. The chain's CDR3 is CASSPSRTGAHEQYF. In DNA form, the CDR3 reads TGTGCCAGCAGTCCCTCCCGGACAGGGGCCCACGAGCAGTACTTC.

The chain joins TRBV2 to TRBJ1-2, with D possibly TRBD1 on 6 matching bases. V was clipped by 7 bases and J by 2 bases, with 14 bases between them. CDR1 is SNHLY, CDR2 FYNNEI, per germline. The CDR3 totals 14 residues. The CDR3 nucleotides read TGTGCCAGCACCGCACAACAGGGAAACTATGGCTACACCTTC. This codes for CASTAQQGNYGYTF.

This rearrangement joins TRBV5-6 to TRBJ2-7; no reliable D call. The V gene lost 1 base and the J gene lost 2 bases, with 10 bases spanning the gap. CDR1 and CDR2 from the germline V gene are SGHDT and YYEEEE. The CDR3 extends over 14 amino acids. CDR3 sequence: CASSLSAKTYEQYF. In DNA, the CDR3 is TGTGCCAGCAGCTTGTCCGCTAAAACCTACGAGCAGTACTTC.

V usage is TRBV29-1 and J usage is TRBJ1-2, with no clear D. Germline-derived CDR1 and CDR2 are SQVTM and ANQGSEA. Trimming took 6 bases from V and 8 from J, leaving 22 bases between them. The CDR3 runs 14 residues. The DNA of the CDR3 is TGCAGCGTACCCTCCACCGATACTGAAGGGGGCTACACCTTC. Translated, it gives CSVPSTDTEGGYTF. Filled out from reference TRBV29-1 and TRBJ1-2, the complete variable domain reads SAVISQKPSRDICQRGTSLTIQCQVDSQVTMMFWYRQQPGQSLTLIATANQGSEATYESGFVIDKFPISRPNLTFSTLTVSNMSPEDSSIYLCSVPSTDTEGGYTFGSGTRLTVV.

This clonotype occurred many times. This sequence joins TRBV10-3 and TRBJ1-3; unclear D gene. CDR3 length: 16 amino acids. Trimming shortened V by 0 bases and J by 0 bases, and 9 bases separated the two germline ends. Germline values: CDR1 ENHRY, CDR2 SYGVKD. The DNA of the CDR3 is TGTGCCATCAGTGAGTCGAGGATTACCTCTGGAAACACCATATATTTT. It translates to CAISESRITSGNTIYF.

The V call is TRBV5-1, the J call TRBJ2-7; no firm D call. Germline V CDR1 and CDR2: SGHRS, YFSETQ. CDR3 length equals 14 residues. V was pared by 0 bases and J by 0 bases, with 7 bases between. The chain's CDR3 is CASSLDTASYEQYF. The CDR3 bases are TGCGCCAGCAGCTTGGACACTGCCTCCTACGAGCAGTACTTC.

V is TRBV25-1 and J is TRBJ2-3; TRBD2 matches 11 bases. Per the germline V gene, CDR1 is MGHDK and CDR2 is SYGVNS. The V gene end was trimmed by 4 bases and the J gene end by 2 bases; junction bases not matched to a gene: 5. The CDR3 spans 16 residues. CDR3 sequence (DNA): TGTGCCAGCAGTGGGGGACTAGCGGAAACCACAGATACGCAGTATTTT. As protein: CASSGGLAETTDTQYF.

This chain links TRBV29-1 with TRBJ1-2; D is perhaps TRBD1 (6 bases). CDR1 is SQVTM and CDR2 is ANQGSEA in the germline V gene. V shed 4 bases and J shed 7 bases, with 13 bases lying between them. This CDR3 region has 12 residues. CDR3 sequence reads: CSVVEQGFGYTF. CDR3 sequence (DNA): TGCAGCGTTGTAGAACAGGGTTTTGGCTACACCTTC.

The CDR3 reads CASTRTAYSPLHF. CDR3 bases: TGTGCCAGCACTAGGACAGCTTATTCACCCCTCCACTTT. This chain links TRBV25-1 with TRBJ1-6; tentative D call: TRBD1 (6 bases). This CDR3 is built from 13 residues. CDR1 MGHDK and CDR2 SYGVNS come from the germline V gene. The V gene lost 7 bases and the J gene lost 8 bases, with 12 bases spanning the gap.

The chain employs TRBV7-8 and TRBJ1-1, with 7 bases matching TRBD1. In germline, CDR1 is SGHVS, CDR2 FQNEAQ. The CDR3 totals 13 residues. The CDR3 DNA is TGTGCTAGATTTGGAGGGGGCAACACTGAAGCTTTCTTT. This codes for CARFGGGNTEAFF.

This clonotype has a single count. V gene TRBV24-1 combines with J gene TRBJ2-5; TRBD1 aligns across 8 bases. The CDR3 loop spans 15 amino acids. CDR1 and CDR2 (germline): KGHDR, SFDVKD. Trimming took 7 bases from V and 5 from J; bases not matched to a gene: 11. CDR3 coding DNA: TGTGCCACCAGCGCCTCAGGGGGCGTTGGGGAGACCCAGTACTTC. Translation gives CATSASGGVGETQYF.

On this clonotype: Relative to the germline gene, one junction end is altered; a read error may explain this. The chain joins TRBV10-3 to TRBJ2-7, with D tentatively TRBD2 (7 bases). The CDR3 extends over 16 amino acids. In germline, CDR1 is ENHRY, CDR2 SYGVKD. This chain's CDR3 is CASSPTGGPRRSEQYF. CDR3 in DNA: TGTGCCAGCAGTCCCACCGGGGGGCCGAGGCGCTCCGAGCAGTACTTC.

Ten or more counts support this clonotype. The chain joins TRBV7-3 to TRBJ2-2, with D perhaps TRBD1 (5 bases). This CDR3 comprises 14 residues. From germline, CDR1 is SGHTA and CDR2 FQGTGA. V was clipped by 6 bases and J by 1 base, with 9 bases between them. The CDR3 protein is CASRVQGNTGELFF. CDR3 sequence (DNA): TGTGCCAGCAGAGTGCAGGGGAACACCGGGGAGCTGTTTTTT.

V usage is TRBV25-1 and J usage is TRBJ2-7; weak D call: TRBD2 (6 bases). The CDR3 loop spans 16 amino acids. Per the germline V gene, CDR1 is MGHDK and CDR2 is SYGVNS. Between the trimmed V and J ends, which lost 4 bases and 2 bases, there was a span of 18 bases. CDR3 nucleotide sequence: TGTGCCAGCAGTGCCAAGCGCCAGGGAGGCACCTACGAGCAGTACTTC. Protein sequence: CASSAKRQGGTYEQYF.

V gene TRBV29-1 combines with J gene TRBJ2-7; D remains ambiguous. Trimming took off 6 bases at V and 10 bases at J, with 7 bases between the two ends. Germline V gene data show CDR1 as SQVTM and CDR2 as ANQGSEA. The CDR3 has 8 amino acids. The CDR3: CSVTRQYF. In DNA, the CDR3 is TGCAGCGTCACTCGACAGTACTTC.

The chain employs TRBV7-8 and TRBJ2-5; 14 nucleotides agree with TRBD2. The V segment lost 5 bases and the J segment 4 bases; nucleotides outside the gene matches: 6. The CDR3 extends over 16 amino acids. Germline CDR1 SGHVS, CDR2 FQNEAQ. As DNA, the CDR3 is TGTGCCAGCAGCGGCGGACTAGCGGGAGGTGTAGAGACCCAGTACTTC. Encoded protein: CASSGGLAGGVETQYF. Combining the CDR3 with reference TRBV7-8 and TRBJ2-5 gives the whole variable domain GAGVSQSPRYKVAKRGQDVALRCDPISGHVSLFWYQQALGQGPEFLTYFQNEAQLDKSGLPSDRFFAERPEGSVSTLKIQRTQQEDSAVYLCASSGGLAGGVETQYFGPGTRLLVL.

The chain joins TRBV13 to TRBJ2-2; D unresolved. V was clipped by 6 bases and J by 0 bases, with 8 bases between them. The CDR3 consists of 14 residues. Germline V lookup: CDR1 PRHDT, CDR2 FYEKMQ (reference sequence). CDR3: CASSESSNTGELFF. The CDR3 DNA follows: TGTGCCAGCAGTGAATCCTCGAACACCGGGGAGCTGTTTTTT.

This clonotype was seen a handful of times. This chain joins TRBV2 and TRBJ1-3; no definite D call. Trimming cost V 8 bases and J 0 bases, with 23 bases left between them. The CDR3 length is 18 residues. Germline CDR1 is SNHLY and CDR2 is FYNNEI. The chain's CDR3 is CASLTWVLRDLSGNTIYF. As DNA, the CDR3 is TGTGCCAGCCTAACCTGGGTTCTTCGCGACCTCTCTGGAAACACCATATATTTT.

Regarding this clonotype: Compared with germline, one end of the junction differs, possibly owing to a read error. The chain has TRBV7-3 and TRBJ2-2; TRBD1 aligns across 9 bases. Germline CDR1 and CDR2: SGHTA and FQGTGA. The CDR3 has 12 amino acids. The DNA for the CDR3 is TGCGCCAGCAGCTTGACAGGGGGAAGGTTGTTTTTT. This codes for CASSLTGGRLFF. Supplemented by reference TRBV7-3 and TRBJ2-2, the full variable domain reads GAGVSQTPSNKVTEKGKYVELRCDPISGHTALYWYRQSLGQGPEFLIYFQGTGAADDSGLPNDRFFAVRPEGSVSTLKIQRTERGDSAVYLCASSLTGGRLFFGEGSRLTVL.

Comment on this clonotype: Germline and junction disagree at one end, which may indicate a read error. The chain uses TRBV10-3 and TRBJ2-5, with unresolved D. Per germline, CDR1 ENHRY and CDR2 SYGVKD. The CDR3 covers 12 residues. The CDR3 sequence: CAVSSPQETQYF. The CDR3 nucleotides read TGTGCCGTCAGTAGTCCGCAAGAGACCCAGTACTTC.

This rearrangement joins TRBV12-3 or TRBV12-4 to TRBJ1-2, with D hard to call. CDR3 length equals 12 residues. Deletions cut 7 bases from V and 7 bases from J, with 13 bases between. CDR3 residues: CASISLAAGYTF. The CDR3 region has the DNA TGTGCCAGCATCTCACTAGCGGCTGGCTACACCTTC.

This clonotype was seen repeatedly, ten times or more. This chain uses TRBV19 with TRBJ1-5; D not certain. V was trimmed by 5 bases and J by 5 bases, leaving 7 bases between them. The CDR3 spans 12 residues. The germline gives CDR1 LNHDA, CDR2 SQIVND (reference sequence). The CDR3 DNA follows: TGTGCCAGTAGTGGTCGGGATCAGCCCCAGCATTTT. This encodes CASSGRDQPQHF.

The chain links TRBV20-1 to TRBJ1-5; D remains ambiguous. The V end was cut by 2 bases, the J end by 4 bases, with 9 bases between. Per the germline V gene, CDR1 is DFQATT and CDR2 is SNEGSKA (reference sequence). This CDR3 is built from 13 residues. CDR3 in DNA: TGCAGTGCTAGAAGAGGAATTAATCAGCCCCAGCATTTT. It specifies CSARRGINQPQHF.

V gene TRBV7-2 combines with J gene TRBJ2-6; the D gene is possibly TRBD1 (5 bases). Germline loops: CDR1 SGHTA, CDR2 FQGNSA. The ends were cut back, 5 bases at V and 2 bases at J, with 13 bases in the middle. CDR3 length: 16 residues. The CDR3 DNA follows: TGTGCCAGCAGCGGTTTACAGGCGACTGGGGCCAACGTCCTGACTTTC. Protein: CASSGLQATGANVLTF.

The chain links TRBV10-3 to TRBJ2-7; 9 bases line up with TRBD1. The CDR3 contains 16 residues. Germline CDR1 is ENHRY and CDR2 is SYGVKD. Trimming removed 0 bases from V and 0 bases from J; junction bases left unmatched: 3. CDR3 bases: TGTGCCATCAGTGAGTCGGGGACAGGGCTCTCCTACGAGCAGTACTTC. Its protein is CAISESGTGLSYEQYF.

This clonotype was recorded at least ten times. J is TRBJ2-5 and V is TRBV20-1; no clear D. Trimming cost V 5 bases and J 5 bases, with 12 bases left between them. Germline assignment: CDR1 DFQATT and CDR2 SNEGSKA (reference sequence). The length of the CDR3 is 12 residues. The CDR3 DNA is TGCAGTGCTCCTTTTGCGCGCGAGACCCAGTACTTC. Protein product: CSAPFARETQYF.

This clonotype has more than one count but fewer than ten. DNA of the CDR3: TGTGCCAGCAGTTTAGGCTACCATGCTTCCTACGAGCAGTACTTC. The encoded protein is CASSLGYHASYEQYF. V usage is TRBV27 and J usage is TRBJ2-5; D is undetermined. With the DNA end fitting TRBJ2-7 better, the J assignment may be wrong. CDR3 size: 15 residues. Per the germline V gene, CDR1 is MNHEY and CDR2 is SMNVEV (reference sequence).

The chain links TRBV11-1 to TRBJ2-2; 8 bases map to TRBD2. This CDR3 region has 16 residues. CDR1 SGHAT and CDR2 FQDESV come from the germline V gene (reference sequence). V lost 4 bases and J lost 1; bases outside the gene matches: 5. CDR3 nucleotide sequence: TGTGCCAGCAGCTCAACTAGCGGAGTGAACACCGGGGAGCTGTTTTTT. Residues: CASSSTSGVNTGELFF.

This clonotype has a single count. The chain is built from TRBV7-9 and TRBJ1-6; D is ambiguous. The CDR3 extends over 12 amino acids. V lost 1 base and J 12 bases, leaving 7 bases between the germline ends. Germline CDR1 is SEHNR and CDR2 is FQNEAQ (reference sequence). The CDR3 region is CASSLGGLPLHF. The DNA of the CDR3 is TGTGCCAGCAGCTTAGGCGGACTACCCCTCCACTTT.